The 26 T cell receptor beta chains in this list originate from one sample, sequenced in a study of blood T cell repertoires in COVID-19. The data were produced by immunoSEQ multiplex PCR, yet TCRdb's version contains in-frame clones alone and is incomplete. This table has 100,000 to 150,000 clones, roughly 72% appearing once. The specimen was peripheral blood. The source of these receptors is an elderly man with COVID-19, enrolled during active disease.

The chain has TRBV27 and TRBJ2-1; tentatively, D is TRBD2 (7 bases). V lost 5 bases, J lost 3 bases, and 20 bases lay in between. The germline gives CDR1 MNHEY, CDR2 SMNVEV (reference sequence). The CDR3 is made up of 17 amino acids. CDR3 nucleotide sequence: TGTGCCAGCAGTCCCCAGAAAGGGAGGGGGTACTACAATGAGCAGTTCTTC. Translating gives CASSPQKGRGYYNEQFF.

This clone was found a few times. The CDR3 region has the DNA TGTGCCAGCAGGCGGCTAAACTCACCCCTCCACTTT. Protein product: CASRRLNSPLHF. The V and J genes are TRBV27 and TRBJ1-6, with no clear D. The CDR3 length is 12 residues. V lost 6 bases and J 10 bases, leaving 10 bases between the germline ends. The germline gives CDR1 MNHEY, CDR2 SMNVEV (reference sequence).

The V gene is TRBV3-1 (or the pseudogene TRBV3-2), the J gene TRBJ1-2; unclear D gene. The CDR3 is made up of 15 amino acids. V lost 1 base, J lost 2 bases, and 11 bases lay in between. Germline V gene data show CDR1 as LGHDT and CDR2 as YNNKEL (reference sequence). The CDR3 loop is CASSQGRRTNYGYTF. Here the CDR3 DNA reads TGTGCCAGCAGCCAAGGGAGGCGAACAAACTATGGCTACACCTTC.

V and J are TRBV5-7 and TRBJ2-1; TRBD2 agrees at 8 bases. TRBV5-7 is an open reading frame, and its role is uncertain. This CDR3 is 15 amino acids long. V shed 3 bases, J shed 6 bases, and the junction held 8 bases outside the gene matches. The CDR3 bases are TGTGCCAGCAGCTGGGACTGCGGGAGGCGCAATGAGCAGTTCTTC. It codes for CASSWDCGRRNEQFF.

The V gene is TRBV27, the J gene TRBJ1-6; D unresolved. The CDR3 is 14 residues long. V was shortened by 6 bases and J by 3 bases, with 9 bases between the two germline ends. Germline CDR1 and CDR2: MNHEY and SMNVEV (reference sequence). CDR3 DNA sequence: TGTGCCAGCAGGGAGACGGTCTATAATTCACCCCTCCACTTT. Translating it yields CASRETVYNSPLHF.

The V gene is TRBV6-6, the J gene TRBJ2-5; D gene ambiguous. This CDR3 spans 13 amino acids. Germline V gives CDR1 MNHNY, CDR2 SVGAGI (reference sequence). V was cut by 4 bases and J by 5 bases, with 11 bases left in between. The CDR3 region is CASSWRRAETQYF. The CDR3 DNA reads TGTGCCAGCAGTTGGCGGCGAGCGGAGACCCAGTACTTC.

This sequence joins TRBV7-9 and TRBJ1-2; 9 positions agree with TRBD1. Germline V gene sequence: CDR1 SEHNR, CDR2 FQNEAQ (reference sequence). The CDR3 contains 15 residues. The V and J ends lost 1 base and 0 bases, in that order; junction bases with no gene match: 0. Here the CDR3 DNA reads TGTGCCAGCAGCTTAGGGGACAGGGCTAACTATGGCTACACCTTC. Protein: CASSLGDRANYGYTF.

The chain links TRBV29-1 to TRBJ2-1, with 9 bases fitting TRBD2. CDR3 length equals 14 residues. The V segment lost 1 base and the J segment 3 bases; nucleotides outside the gene matches: 1. CDR1 and CDR2 (germline): SQVTM, ANQGSEA. For the CDR3, the DNA is TGCAGCGTTGAAGGCGGGAGGGTCTACAATGAGCAGTTCTTC. This gives the protein CSVEGGRVYNEQFF.

The CDR3 reads CASSLAVRARRINTEAFF. CDR3 nucleotides: TGCGCCAGCAGCTTGGCCGTCAGGGCCCGCAGAATTAACACTGAAGCTTTCTTT. This chain links TRBV5-1 with TRBJ1-1, with a tentative D call TRBD1 (5 bases). The germline V gene has CDR1 SGHRS and CDR2 YFSETQ. The CDR3 totals 18 residues. V was clipped by 0 bases and J by 2 bases, with 20 bases between them. Drawing the rest from reference TRBV5-1 and TRBJ1-1, the complete variable domain is KAGVTQTPRYLIKTRGQQVTLSCSPISGHRSVSWYQQTPGQGLQFLFEYFSETQRNKGNFPGRFSGRQFSNSRSEMNVSTLELGDSALYLCASSLAVRARRINTEAFFGQGTRLTVV.

The chain links TRBV28 to TRBJ2-5; possible D gene TRBD1, 6 bases. The CDR3 covers 13 residues. The germline gives CDR1 MDHEN, CDR2 SYDVKM. Trimming stripped 3 bases from V and 5 bases from J, with 10 bases between. The DNA of the CDR3 is TGTGCCAGCAGTTTCCAGGGGACGGAGACCCAGTACTTC. Protein product: CASSFQGTETQYF.

This rearrangement joins TRBV5-4 to TRBJ2-5; 11 bases match TRBD2. Trimming cost V 0 bases and J 4 bases; bases outside gene matches: 8. This CDR3 is built from 17 residues. The V gene's germline CDR1 is SGHNT and CDR2 YYREEE (reference sequence). The CDR3, as DNA: TGTGCCAGCAGCTTGGGGGGTAGCGGGAGGGCGTCAGAGACCCAGTACTTC. Its protein is CASSLGGSGRASETQYF.

This chain connects TRBV5-4 to TRBJ2-7, with 10 bases aligning to TRBD2. The CDR3 is made up of 14 amino acids. Germline V gives CDR1 SGHNT, CDR2 YYREEE (reference sequence). V lost 2 bases, J lost 2 bases, and 1 base stayed unmatched. The CDR3 spells CASSFSGRTYEQYF. The CDR3 coding sequence is TGTGCCAGCAGCTTTAGCGGGAGGACCTACGAGCAGTACTTC.

The rearrangement uses TRBV5-1 and TRBJ1-4; D uncertain. Trimming shortened V by 0 bases and J by 6 bases, and 12 bases separated the two germline ends. CDR1 and CDR2 (germline): SGHRS, YFSETQ. The CDR3 spans 15 residues. This chain's CDR3 is CASSLEGGLDEKLFF. In DNA, the CDR3 is TGCGCCAGCAGCTTGGAGGGAGGCCTGGATGAAAAACTGTTTTTT.

The chain uses TRBV28 and TRBJ1-2; D uncertain. V was cut by 2 bases and J by 8 bases, with 15 bases left in between. The germline gives CDR1 MDHEN, CDR2 SYDVKM. The CDR3 length is 14 residues. CDR3 sequence: CASSLIWLTGGYTF. The CDR3 bases are TGTGCCAGCAGTTTAATCTGGCTTACCGGGGGCTACACCTTC.

CDR3 sequence (DNA): TGTGCCAGCGGTAAAGGGACTAGCGGGTACAATGAGCAGTTCTTC. Protein sequence: CASGKGTSGYNEQFF. The chain couples TRBV28 to TRBJ2-1; 12 nucleotides agree with TRBD2. Germline V gene lookup returns CDR1 MDHEN and CDR2 SYDVKM. Losses at the gene ends were 8 bases for V and 4 bases for J; bases not matched to a gene: 6. The CDR3 has 15 amino acids.

The chain combines TRBV4-2 with TRBJ1-2, with TRBD1 matching over 10 bases. CDR3 length: 15 residues. Losses at the gene ends were 1 base for V and 6 bases for J; bases not matched to a gene: 5. Germline V gene sequence: CDR1 LGHNA, CDR2 YNFKEQ. The CDR3 sequence: CASSQVDRGRDGYTF. In DNA form, the CDR3 reads TGTGCCAGCAGCCAAGTAGACAGGGGGCGGGATGGCTACACCTTC.

J is TRBJ2-7 and V is TRBV6-5, with TRBD1 as a possible D gene (8 bases). The CDR3 sequence is 15 residues long. Germline values: CDR1 MNHEY, CDR2 SVGAGI. V lost 6 bases and J 2 bases, leaving 17 bases between the germline ends. This chain's CDR3 is CASSVTGEGTYEQYF. CDR3 bases: TGTGCCAGCAGCGTGACAGGGGAGGGCACCTACGAGCAGTACTTC.

This rearrangement joins TRBV7-3 to TRBJ2-5; perhaps TRBD2 as D (6 bases). The CDR3 has 15 amino acids. The V end lost 5 bases, the J end lost 5 bases, and 18 bases lay between the germline ends. Germline loops: CDR1 SGHTA, CDR2 FQGTGA. Here the CDR3 reads CASSQQLGGRETQYF. The DNA of the CDR3 is TGTGCCAGCAGCCAGCAACTAGGAGGGAGGGAGACCCAGTACTTC. The full variable domain, with the rest looked up from reference TRBV7-3 and TRBJ2-5, is GAGVSQTPSNKVTEKGKYVELRCDPISGHTALYWYRQSLGQGPEFLIYFQGTGAADDSGLPNDRFFAVRPEGSVSTLKIQRTERGDSAVYLCASSQQLGGRETQYFGPGTRLLVL.

V gene TRBV1 combines with J gene TRBJ2-1; TRBD2 is the table's D call and was not checked against the DNA. TRBV1 is described as a pseudogene. The CDR3 length is 17 residues. The CDR3 DNA follows: TGCACCAGCAGCCCCGGGACTAGCGGGAGGGCCGTCGATGAGCAGTTCTTC. Its translation: CTSSPGTSGRAVDEQFF.

The DNA of the CDR3 is TGTGCCAGCTCACCAAATTCGGGTTCCACTAGCTACAATGAGCAGTTCTTC. It codes for CASSPNSGSTSYNEQFF. The rearrangement links TRBV18 to TRBJ2-1; possible D gene TRBD2, 5 bases. The CDR3 spans 17 residues. Trimming cost V 2 bases and J 3 bases, with 17 bases left between them. The germline V gene encodes CDR1 KGHSH and CDR2 LQKENI.

The chain has TRBV7-9 and TRBJ1-2; D possibly corresponds to TRBD1 (5 bases). V was shortened by 0 bases and J by 6 bases, with 8 bases between the two germline ends. The CDR3 runs to 13 residues. Germline CDR1 is SEHNR and CDR2 is FQNEAQ (reference sequence). DNA for the CDR3: TGTGCCAGCAGCTTAGCGGCAGGGAATGGCTACACCTTC. It translates to CASSLAAGNGYTF.

The rearrangement links TRBV7-9 to TRBJ1-2; weak D call: TRBD1 (5 bases). This CDR3 region has 16 residues. V lost 1 base to trimming and J lost 1 base, with 13 bases between them. Per germline, CDR1 SEHNR and CDR2 FQNEAQ (reference sequence). The CDR3 coding sequence is TGTGCCAGCAGCTTAGGCCGACAGCTTCATAACTATGGCTACACCTTC. Translated, it gives CASSLGRQLHNYGYTF.

This clone came up a few times. This chain joins TRBV5-1 and TRBJ2-3; 7 bases are a match to TRBD1. J lost 5 bases, V lost 4 bases, and 10 bases had no gene match. Germline V gene lookup returns CDR1 SGHRS and CDR2 YFSETQ. The CDR3 is 15 amino acids. In DNA form, the CDR3 reads TGCGCCAGCAGCCACCAAGGGGGCGTCGGAGATACGCAGTATTTT. It yields the protein CASSHQGGVGDTQYF.

The CDR3 region is CASSQELAGIYEQYF. The DNA for the CDR3 is TGTGCCAGCAGCCAAGAACTAGCGGGGATCTACGAGCAGTACTTC. The chain has TRBV3-1 (or the pseudogene TRBV3-2) and TRBJ2-7, with 10 bases matching TRBD2. Germline V lookup: CDR1 LGHDT, CDR2 YNNKEL (reference sequence). The CDR3 is 15 residues long. The trim removed 0 bases at V and 3 bases at J, leaving 2 bases unmatched.

The CDR3 protein is CASSSVSAKGAQYF. The CDR3 DNA reads as TGTGCCAGCAGCTCGGTTAGCGCCAAGGGTGCGCAGTATTTT. The rearrangement uses TRBV5-6 and TRBJ2-3; a weak D match, TRBD2 (5 bases). Trimming took 3 bases from V and 10 from J, leaving 18 bases between them. The CDR3 length is 14 residues. Germline V gene sequence: CDR1 SGHDT, CDR2 YYEEEE.

This clone appeared a few times. This rearrangement joins TRBV28 to TRBJ1-5; 9 positions match TRBD1. CDR3 length: 15 amino acids. V lost 5 bases and J lost 4; bases outside the gene matches: 6. Germline V gene sequence: CDR1 MDHEN, CDR2 SYDVKM. CDR3 DNA sequence: TGTGCCAGCAGTCAGGACAGGGGAAGAAATCAGCCCCAGCATTTT. This sequence encodes CASSQDRGRNQPQHF.